The clone carrying this T cell receptor beta chain was seen more than once but under ten times. Its antigen is undetermined. The V gene end was trimmed by 0 bases and the J gene end by 6 bases; junction bases not matched to a gene: 10. There are 15 residues in the CDR3. The germline CDR1 and CDR2 sequences are SQVTM and ANQGSEA. This sample's time point: persistent/refractory GD, antithyroid drugs over 5 years with positive TRAb. From PBMCs, RNA was extracted and then used to make the TCR library. The data originate from a study of regulatory T cells in long-lasting Graves disease. Findings and limits, study-wide: Compared with new cases, persistent Graves' patients showed reduced TCR diversity.

CDR3-region Arm-PCR and iRepertoire HTBI primers produced the TCR beta libraries. TCRdb ran MiXCR on the multiplex PCR reads and lists one entry per CDR3 protein. The table includes around 500,000 distinct CDR3 sequences, 20% detected once. The material was peripheral blood mononuclear cells (PBMCs), obtained when the disease was refractory, from a patient treated with antithyroid drugs. This receptor was identified in a female donor with Graves disease. The chain uses TRBV29-1 and TRBJ2-7, with 8 bases fitting TRBD1. CDR3 DNA: TGCAGCGTTGAAGAGGGGCGGACAGGGTTACCCGAGCAGTACTTC. This encodes CSVEEGRTGLPEQYF.